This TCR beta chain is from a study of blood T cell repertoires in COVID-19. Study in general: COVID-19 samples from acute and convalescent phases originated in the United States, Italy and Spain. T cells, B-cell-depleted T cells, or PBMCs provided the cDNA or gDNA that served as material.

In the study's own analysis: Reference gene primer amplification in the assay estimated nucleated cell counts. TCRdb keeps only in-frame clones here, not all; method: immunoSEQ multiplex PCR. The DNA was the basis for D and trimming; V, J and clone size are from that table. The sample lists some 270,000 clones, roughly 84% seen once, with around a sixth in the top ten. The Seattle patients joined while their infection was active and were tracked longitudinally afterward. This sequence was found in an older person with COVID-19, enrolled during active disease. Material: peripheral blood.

This CDR3 reads CASRGRGLNTEAFF. The CDR3 DNA follows: TGTGCCAGCCGGGGGCGGGGGCTGAACACTGAAGCTTTCTTT. This sequence joins TRBV6-6 and TRBJ1-1; possibly TRBD1 for D (6 bases). Germline V CDR1 and CDR2: MNHNY, SVGAGI (reference sequence). Trimming took 8 bases from V and 0 from J, leaving 13 bases between them. There are 14 residues in the CDR3.